This T cell receptor (beta chain) was recorded in a study of blood T cell repertoires in COVID-19. Cohort placement rested on clinical history that participants reported themselves. It was within 2 weeks before study entry that exposed participants met a COVID-19 case. The table came from immunoSEQ multiplex PCR; TCRdb's copy has only in-frame clones and leaves some out. The data show under 250,000 clones, about 83% seen once. Sequenced sample: PBMCs or T cells enriched from blood (not recorded which). This TCR came from a woman in her thirties or forties who had been exposed to COVID-19.

DNA for the CDR3: TGTGCCAGCAGCGTAGGATTGGGACAGGGAAAGACCGGGGAGCTGTTTTTT. As protein: CASSVGLGQGKTGELFF. This sequence joins TRBV9 and TRBJ2-2, with 9 bases identical to TRBD1. This CDR3 has 17 amino acids. Germline trimming cut 0 bases from V and 5 bases from J; bases unmatched to any gene: 8. Germline values: CDR1 SGDLS, CDR2 YYNGEE.